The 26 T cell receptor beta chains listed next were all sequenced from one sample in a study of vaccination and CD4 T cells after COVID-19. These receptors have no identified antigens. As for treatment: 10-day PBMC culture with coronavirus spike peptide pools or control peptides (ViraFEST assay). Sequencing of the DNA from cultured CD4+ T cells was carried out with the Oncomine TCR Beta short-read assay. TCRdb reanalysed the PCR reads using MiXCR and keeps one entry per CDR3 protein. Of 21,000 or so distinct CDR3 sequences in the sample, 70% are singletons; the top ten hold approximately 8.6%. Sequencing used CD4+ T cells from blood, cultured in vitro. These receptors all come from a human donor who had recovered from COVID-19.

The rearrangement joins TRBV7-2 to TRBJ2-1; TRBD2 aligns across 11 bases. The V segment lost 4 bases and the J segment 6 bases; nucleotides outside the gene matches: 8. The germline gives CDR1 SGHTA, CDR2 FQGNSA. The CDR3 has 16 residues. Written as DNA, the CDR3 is TGTGCCAGCAGCTCCTTGACTAGCGGGACGAGCAATGAGCAGTTCTTC. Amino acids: CASSSLTSGTSNEQFF.

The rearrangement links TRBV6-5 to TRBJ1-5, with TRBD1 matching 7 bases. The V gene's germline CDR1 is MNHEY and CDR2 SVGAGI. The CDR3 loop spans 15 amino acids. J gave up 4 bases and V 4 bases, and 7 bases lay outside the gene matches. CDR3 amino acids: CASSSRTGPNQPQHF. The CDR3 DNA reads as TGTGCCAGCAGTTCTAGGACAGGCCCAAATCAGCCCCAGCATTTT.

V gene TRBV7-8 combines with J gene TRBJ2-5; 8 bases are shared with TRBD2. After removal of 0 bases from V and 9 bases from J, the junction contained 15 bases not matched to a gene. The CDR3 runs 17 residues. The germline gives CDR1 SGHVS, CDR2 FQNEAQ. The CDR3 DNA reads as TGTGCCAGCAGCTTAGCCAAACCGGGAGGGAGGGCGTGGTCCCAGTACTTC. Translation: CASSLAKPGGRAWSQYF.

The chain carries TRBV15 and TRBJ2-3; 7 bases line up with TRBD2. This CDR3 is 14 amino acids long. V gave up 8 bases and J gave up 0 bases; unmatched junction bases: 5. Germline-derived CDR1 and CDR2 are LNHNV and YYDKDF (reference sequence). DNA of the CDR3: TGTGCCACCTCTAGCGGCTCTAGCACAGATACGCAGTATTTT. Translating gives CATSSGSSTDTQYF.

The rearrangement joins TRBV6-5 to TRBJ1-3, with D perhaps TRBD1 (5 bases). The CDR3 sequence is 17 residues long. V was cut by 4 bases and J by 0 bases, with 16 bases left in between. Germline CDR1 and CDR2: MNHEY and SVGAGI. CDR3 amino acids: CASSLVVDRNSGNTIYF. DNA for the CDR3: TGTGCCAGCAGTTTAGTGGTCGACAGAAACTCTGGAAACACCATATATTTT.

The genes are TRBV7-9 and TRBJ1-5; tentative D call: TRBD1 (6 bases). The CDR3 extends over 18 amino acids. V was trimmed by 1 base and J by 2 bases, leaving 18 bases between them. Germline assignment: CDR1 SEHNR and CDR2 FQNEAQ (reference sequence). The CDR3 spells CASSLGVLGQGGNQPQHF. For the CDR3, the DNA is TGTGCCAGCAGCTTAGGAGTTTTGGGACAAGGGGGCAATCAGCCCCAGCATTTT.

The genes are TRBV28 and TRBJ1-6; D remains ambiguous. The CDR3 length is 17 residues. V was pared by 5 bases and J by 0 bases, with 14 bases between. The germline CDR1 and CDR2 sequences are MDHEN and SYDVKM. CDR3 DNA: TGTGCCAGCAGTGCCCCGGATCCGAGCTCCTATAATTCACCCCTCCACTTT. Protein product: CASSAPDPSSYNSPLHF.

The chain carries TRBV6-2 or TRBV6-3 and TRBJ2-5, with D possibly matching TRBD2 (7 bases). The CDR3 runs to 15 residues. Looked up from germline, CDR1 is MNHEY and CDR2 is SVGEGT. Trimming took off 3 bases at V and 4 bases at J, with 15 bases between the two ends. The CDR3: CASSYYLGGAETQYF. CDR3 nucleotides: TGTGCCAGCAGTTATTACTTAGGGGGGGCAGAGACCCAGTACTTC.

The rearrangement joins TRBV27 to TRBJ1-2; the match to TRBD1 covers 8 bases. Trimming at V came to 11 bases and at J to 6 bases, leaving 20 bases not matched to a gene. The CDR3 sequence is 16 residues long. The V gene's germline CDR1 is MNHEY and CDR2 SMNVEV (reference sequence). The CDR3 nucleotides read TGTGCCTCCAGCAGTCCCCTAAGGACAGGGTTGGATGGCTACACCTTC. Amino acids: CASSSPLRTGLDGYTF.

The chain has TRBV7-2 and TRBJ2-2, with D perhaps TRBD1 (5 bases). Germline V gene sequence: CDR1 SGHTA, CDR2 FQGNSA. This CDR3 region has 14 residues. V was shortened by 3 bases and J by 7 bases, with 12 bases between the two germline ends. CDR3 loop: CASSFFRTLGELFF. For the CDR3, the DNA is TGTGCCAGCAGCTTTTTCCGGACACTCGGGGAGCTGTTTTTT.

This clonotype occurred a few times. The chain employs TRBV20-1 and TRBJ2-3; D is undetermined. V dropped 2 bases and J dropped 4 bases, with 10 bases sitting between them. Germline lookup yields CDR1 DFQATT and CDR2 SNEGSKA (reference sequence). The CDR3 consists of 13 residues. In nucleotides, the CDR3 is TGCAGTGCTAGAAGGCAGGATCCAGATACGCAGTATTTT. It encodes CSARRQDPDTQYF.

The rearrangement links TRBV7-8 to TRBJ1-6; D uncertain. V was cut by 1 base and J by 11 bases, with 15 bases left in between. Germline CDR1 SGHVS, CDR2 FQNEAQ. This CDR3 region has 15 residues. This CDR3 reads CASSLVGTGTTPLHF. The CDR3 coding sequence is TGTGCCAGCAGCTTAGTTGGTACTGGCACAACACCCCTCCACTTT.

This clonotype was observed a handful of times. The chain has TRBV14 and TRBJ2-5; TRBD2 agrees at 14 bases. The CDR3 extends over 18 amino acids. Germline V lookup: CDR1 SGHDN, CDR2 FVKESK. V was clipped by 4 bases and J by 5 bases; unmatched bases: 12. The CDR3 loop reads CASSRRLAGGPGGETQYF. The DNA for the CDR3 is TGTGCCAGCAGCCGAAGACTAGCGGGAGGGCCTGGAGGCGAGACCCAGTACTTC.

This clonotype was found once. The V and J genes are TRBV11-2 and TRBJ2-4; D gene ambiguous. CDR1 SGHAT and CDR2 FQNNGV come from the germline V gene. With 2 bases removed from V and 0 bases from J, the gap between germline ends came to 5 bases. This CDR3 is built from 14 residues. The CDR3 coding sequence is TGTGCCAGCAGCTTATATCTAGCCAAAAACATTCAGTACTTC. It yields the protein CASSLYLAKNIQYF.

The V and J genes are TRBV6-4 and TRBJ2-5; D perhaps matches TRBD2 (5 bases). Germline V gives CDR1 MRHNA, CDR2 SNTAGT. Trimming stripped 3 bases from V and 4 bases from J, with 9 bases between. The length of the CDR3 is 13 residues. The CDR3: CASSDMAGETQYF. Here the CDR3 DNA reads TGTGCCAGCAGTGATATGGCGGGAGAGACCCAGTACTTC.

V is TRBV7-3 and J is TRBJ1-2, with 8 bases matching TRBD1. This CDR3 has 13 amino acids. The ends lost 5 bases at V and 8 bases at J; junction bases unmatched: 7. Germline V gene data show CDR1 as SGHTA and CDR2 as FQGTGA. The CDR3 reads CASSRQQGGGYTF. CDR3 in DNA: TGTGCCAGCAGCCGCCAACAGGGGGGCGGCTACACCTTC.

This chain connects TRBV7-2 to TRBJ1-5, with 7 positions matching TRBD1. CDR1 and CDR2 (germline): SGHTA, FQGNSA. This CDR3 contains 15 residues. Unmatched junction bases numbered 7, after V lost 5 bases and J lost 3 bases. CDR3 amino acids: CASSLSTGSNQPQHF. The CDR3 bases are TGTGCCAGCAGCCTATCGACAGGGTCCAATCAGCCCCAGCATTTT.

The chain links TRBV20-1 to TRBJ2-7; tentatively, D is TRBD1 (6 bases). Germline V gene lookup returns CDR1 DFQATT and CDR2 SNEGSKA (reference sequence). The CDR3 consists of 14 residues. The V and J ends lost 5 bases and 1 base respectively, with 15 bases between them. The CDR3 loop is CSAPRTASSYEQYF. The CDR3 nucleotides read TGCAGTGCTCCAAGGACAGCCTCTTCCTACGAGCAGTACTTC.

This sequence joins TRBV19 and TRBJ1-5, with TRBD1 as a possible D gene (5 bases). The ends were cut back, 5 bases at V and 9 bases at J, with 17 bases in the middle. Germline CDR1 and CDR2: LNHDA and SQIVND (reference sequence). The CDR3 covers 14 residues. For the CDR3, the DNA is TGTGCCAGTAGTCCCCGGGACCGGCATGGGCCCCAGCATTTT. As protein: CASSPRDRHGPQHF.

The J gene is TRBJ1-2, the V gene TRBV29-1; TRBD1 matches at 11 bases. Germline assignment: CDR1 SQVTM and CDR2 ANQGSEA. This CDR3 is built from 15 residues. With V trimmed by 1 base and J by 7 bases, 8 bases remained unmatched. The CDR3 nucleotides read TGCAGCGTTGAAGGGTCTCGGGGACAGGGGGGTGGCTACACCTTC. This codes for CSVEGSRGQGGGYTF.

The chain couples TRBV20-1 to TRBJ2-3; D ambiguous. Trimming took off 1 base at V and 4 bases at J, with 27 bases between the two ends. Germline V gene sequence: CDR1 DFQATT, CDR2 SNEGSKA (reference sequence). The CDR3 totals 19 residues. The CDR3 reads CSARGLNLVGTGTSDTQYF. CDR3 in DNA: TGCAGTGCTAGAGGCTTGAATTTGGTGGGTACGGGTACGTCAGATACGCAGTATTTT.

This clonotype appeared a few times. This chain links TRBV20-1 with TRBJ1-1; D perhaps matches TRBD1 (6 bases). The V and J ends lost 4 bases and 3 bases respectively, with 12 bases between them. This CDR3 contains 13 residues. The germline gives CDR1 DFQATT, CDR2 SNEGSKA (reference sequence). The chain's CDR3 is CSATEGGDTEAFF. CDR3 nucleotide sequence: TGCAGTGCTACCGAAGGGGGGGACACTGAAGCTTTCTTT.

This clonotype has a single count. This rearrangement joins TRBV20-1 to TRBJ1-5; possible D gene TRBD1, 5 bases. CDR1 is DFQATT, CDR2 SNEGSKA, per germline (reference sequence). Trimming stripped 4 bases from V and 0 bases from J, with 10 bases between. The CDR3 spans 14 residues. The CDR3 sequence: CSAKTVDSNQPQHF. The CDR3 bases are TGCAGTGCTAAGACAGTCGATAGCAATCAGCCCCAGCATTTT.

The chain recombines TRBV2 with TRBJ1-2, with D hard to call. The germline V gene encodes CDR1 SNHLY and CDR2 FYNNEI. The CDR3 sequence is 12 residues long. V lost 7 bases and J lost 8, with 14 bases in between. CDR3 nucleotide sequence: TGTGCCAGCACCGATTGGAATGAAGGCTACACCTTC. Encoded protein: CASTDWNEGYTF.

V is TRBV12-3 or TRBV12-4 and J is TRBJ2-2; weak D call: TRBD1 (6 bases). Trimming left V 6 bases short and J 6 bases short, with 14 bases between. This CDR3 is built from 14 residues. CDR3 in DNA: TGTGCCAGCAGCCCCCGACAGGTTCCCGGGGAGCTGTTTTTT. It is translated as CASSPRQVPGELFF.

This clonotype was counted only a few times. CDR3 bases: TGTGCCAGCAGCCAAGATTCGGGGCGGCCTGGGCCCCAGCATTTT. Translating it yields CASSQDSGRPGPQHF. This chain links TRBV4-2 with TRBJ1-5; tentative D call: TRBD1 (5 bases). The germline gives CDR1 LGHNA, CDR2 YNFKEQ. V lost 0 bases to trimming and J lost 9 bases, with 15 bases between them. This CDR3 has 15 residues.